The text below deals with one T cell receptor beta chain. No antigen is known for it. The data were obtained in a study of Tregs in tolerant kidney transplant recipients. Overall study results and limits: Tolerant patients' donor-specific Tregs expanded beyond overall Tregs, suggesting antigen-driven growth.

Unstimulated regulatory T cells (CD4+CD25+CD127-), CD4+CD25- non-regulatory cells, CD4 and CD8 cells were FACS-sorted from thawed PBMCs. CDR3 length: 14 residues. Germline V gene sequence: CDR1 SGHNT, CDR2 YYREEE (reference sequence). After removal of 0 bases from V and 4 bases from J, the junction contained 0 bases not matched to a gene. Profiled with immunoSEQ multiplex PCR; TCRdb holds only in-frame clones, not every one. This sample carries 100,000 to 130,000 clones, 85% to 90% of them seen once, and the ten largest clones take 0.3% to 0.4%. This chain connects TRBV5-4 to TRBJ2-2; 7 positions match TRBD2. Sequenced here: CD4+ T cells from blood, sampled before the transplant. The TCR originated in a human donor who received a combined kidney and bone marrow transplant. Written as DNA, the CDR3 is TGTGCCAGCAGCTTGGCGGGAGGCACCGGGGAGCTGTTTTTT. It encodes CASSLAGGTGELFF.